The clone carrying this TCR beta chain has just a few counts. The data originate from a study of T-cell memory formation after mild COVID-19. The V gene end was trimmed by 3 bases and the J gene end by 6 bases; junction bases not matched to a gene: 3. This CDR3 is built from 16 residues. Germline values: CDR1 SGDLS, CDR2 YYNGEE. TCRdb called the 5' RACE reads again in MiXCR, with one record for every CDR3 protein. The sample lists 560,000 or so distinct CDR3 sequences; roughly 17% were seen once. This receptor was identified in an adult woman who had mild COVID-19 (a few samples of this study predate the infection). Cell type and time point are not known. The sample was PBMCs or a T cell subset sorted from them (not recorded which). V gene TRBV9 combines with J gene TRBJ2-1; 16 nucleotides agree with TRBD2. The chain's CDR3 is CASSGGTSGRGNEQFF. As DNA, the CDR3 is TGTGCCAGCAGCGGGGGGACTAGCGGGAGGGGCAATGAGCAGTTCTTC.